A single sample gave rise to the 8 T cell receptor beta chains below, sequenced in a study of vaccination effects on CD4 cells after COVID-19. These TCRs are of unknown antigen specificity. The ViraFEST assay expanded antigen-specific CD4+ T cells with viral peptide pools before sequencing. Following a roughly 11-day culture, CD4+ T cells were purified. The participants, recipients of two vaccine doses, got either BNT162b2 or mRNA-1273. Repertoires were generated with immunoSEQ multiplex PCR, while TCRdb's copy carries only in-frame clones and drops some. The sample yields about 66,000 clones, 76% seen once. Source: CD4+ T cells from PBMCs cultured with HCoV-OC43 spike peptides, taken after COVID-19 vaccination. Subset given: HCoV-OC43 spike overlapping peptide pool stimulation. These receptor sequences come from a human donor who received a COVID-19 vaccine.

This clone was counted a few times. V usage is TRBV30 and J usage is TRBJ1-1, with D maybe TRBD1 (5 bases). Germline V gene sequence: CDR1 GTSNPN, CDR2 SVGIG (reference sequence). The germline V and J ends were trimmed by 0 bases and 11 bases, with 13 bases remaining between them. This CDR3 has 12 residues. CDR3 in amino acids: CAWSVIRVNAFF. For the CDR3, the DNA is TGTGCCTGGAGTGTCATCAGGGTTAACGCTTTCTTT.

This clone was seen a single time. The J gene is TRBJ1-2, the V gene TRBV4-1; the match to TRBD1 covers 7 bases. Germline values: CDR1 MGHRA, CDR2 YSYEKL. V lost 0 bases and J lost 7; bases outside the gene matches: 5. CDR3 length: 14 amino acids. As DNA, the CDR3 is TGCGCCAGCAGCCAAGATAGGGGGCGGGTTGGCTACACCTTC. It yields the protein CASSQDRGRVGYTF.

This clone came up a few times. V and J are TRBV3-1 (or the pseudogene TRBV3-2) and TRBJ2-1, with D possibly being TRBD1 or TRBD2 (6 bases each). In germline, CDR1 is LGHDT, CDR2 YNNKEL (reference sequence). V lost 1 base and J lost 5, with 15 bases in between. This CDR3 spans 16 amino acids. CDR3 in DNA: TGTGCCAGCAGCCAAGTCTTCGGGGGCCTTAACAATGAGCAGTTCTTC. Protein: CASSQVFGGLNNEQFF.

The chain joins TRBV29-1 to TRBJ2-7; TRBD1 matches 8 bases. The germline V gene has CDR1 SQVTM and CDR2 ANQGSEA. V shed 7 bases and J 3 bases; nucleotides not matched to a gene: 17. CDR3 length: 16 amino acids. In DNA form, the CDR3 reads TGCAGCGCTACACAACCGGACAGGGTTTGGATCTACGAGCAGTACGTC. Protein product: CSATQPDRVWIYEQYV.

The V and J genes are TRBV5-1 and TRBJ1-3, with 9 bases aligning to TRBD1. This CDR3 is built from 16 residues. Germline values: CDR1 SGHRS, CDR2 YFSETQ. The V segment lost 0 bases and the J segment 7 bases; nucleotides outside the gene matches: 8. CDR3 residues: CASSLAGQGRSNTIYF. The CDR3 DNA reads TGCGCCAGCAGCTTGGCCGGACAGGGGAGGTCGAACACCATATATTTT. Looking up the rest from reference TRBV5-1 and TRBJ1-3 gives the full variable domain: KAGVTQTPRYLIKTRGQQVTLSCSPISGHRSVSWYQQTPGQGLQFLFEYFSETQRNKGNFPGRFSGRQFSNSRSEMNVSTLELGDSALYLCASSLAGQGRSNTIYFGEGSWLTVV.

This chain connects TRBV5-1 to TRBJ2-1; unclear D gene. The CDR3 has 12 residues. Trimming left V 0 bases short and J 8 bases short, with 6 bases between. Per germline, CDR1 SGHRS and CDR2 YFSETQ. The CDR3 loop reads CASSLVTYEQFF. In nucleotides, the CDR3 is TGCGCCAGCAGCTTGGTAACCTATGAGCAGTTCTTC.

The rearrangement uses TRBV10-3 and TRBJ1-2; no definite D call. The CDR3 has 13 amino acids. Germline CDR1 ENHRY, CDR2 SYGVKD. The ends were cut back, 0 bases at V and 0 bases at J, with 2 bases in the middle. CDR3 sequence reads: CAISESSNYGYTF. Written as DNA, the CDR3 is TGTGCCATCAGTGAGTCGTCTAACTATGGCTACACCTTC.

This chain uses TRBV28 with TRBJ1-4; perhaps TRBD1 as D (6 bases). The CDR3 length is 15 residues. CDR1 and CDR2 (germline): MDHEN, SYDVKM. Trimming stripped 3 bases from V and 3 bases from J, with 11 bases between. CDR3 sequence (DNA): TGTGCCAGCAGTTTGATCCGGACAGCTAATGAAAAACTGTTTTTT. This encodes CASSLIRTANEKLFF.